Described below is a single TCR beta chain sequence and its context. Its antigen remains unknown. This entry comes from a study of T cell responses to AZD1222 COVID-19 vaccine. Background on the study: Researchers grouped second doses given at about 4 or about 12 weeks into one pool.

Profiled with immunoSEQ multiplex PCR; TCRdb holds only in-frame clones, not every one. The profile covers 95,000 to 150,000 clones, with about 90% appearing a single time and approximately 1.5% taken by the ten largest. Notes on the study in general: Repertoire collection took place solely once the T cell response had peaked. Mostly white British, mostly female donors; authors suggested clonal diversity may be underestimated. Baseline seropositivity occurred in only six or seven AZD1222 recipients.

Per germline, CDR1 DFQATT and CDR2 SNEGSKA (reference sequence). This CDR3 has 10 amino acids. Trimming took 6 bases from V and 2 from J, leaving 4 bases between them. The chain recombines TRBV20-1 with TRBJ1-2; D gene unclear. The specimen was peripheral blood, collected on day 0 of AZD1222 vaccination. This sequence originates from an adult in good health. CDR3 nucleotide sequence: TGCAGTGCCAAAAACTATGGCTACACCTTC. Translated, it gives CSAKNYGYTF.